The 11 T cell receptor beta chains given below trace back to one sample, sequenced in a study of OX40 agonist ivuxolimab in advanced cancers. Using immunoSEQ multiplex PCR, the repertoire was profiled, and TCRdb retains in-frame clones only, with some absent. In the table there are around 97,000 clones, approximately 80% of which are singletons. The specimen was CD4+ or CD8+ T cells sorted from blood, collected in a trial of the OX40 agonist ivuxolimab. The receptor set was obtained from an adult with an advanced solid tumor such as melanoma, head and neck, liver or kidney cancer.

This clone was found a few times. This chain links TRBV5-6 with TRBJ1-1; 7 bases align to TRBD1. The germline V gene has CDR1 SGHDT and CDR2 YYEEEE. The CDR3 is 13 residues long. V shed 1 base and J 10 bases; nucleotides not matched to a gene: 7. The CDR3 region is CASSLKVTGAAFF. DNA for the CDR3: TGTGCCAGCAGCTTGAAGGTAACAGGGGCAGCTTTCTTT.

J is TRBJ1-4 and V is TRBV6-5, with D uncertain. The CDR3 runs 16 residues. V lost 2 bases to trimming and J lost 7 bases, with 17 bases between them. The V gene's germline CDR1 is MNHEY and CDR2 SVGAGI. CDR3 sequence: CASSYQPAGLGEKLFF. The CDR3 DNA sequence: TGTGCCAGCAGTTACCAACCCGCCGGTTTAGGTGAAAAACTGTTTTTT.

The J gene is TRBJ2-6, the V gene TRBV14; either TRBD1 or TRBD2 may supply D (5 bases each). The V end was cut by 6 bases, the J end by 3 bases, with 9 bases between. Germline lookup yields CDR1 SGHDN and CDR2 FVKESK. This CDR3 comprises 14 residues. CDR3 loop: CASRRGYGANVLTF. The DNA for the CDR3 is TGTGCCAGCAGGAGGGGCTATGGGGCCAACGTCCTGACTTTC.

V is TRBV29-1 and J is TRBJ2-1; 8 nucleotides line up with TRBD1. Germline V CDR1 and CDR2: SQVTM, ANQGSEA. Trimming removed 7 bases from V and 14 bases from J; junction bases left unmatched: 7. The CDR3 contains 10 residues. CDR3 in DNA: TGCAGCGCCCAAGACAGGGGAGAGTTCTTC. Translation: CSAQDRGEFF.

The CDR3 protein is CASSYSPTTGNTIYF. DNA of the CDR3: TGTGCCAGCAGTTACTCCCCGACGACTGGAAACACCATATATTTT. The J gene is TRBJ1-3, the V gene TRBV6-6; D is unresolved. V lost 0 bases to trimming and J lost 2 bases, with 8 bases between them. The CDR3 totals 15 residues. Germline CDR1 MNHNY, CDR2 SVGAGI (reference sequence).

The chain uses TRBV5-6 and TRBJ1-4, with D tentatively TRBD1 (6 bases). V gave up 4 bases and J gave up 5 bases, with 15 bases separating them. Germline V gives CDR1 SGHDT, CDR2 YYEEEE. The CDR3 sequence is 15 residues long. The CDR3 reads CASSPSGALNEKLFF. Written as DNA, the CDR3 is TGTGCCAGCAGCCCGTCAGGGGCCTTAAATGAAAAACTGTTTTTT.

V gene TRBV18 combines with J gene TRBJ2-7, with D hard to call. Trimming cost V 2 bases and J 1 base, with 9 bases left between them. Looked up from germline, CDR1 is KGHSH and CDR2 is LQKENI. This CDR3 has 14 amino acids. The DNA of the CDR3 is TGTGCCAGCTCACCAAATACATTATCCTACGAGCAGTACTTC. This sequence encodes CASSPNTLSYEQYF.

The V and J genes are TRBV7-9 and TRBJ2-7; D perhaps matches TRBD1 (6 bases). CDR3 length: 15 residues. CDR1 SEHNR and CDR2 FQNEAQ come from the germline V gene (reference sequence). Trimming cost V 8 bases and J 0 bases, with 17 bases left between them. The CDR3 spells CASSLSRDNSYEQYF. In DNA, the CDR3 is TGTGCCAGCTCCTTAAGCCGGGACAACTCCTACGAGCAGTACTTC. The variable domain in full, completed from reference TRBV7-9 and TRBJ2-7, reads DTGVSQNPRHKITKRGQNVTFRCDPISEHNRLYWYRQTLGQGPEFLTYFQNEAQLEKSRLLSDRFSAERPKGSFSTLEIQRTEQGDSAMYLCASSLSRDNSYEQYFGPGTRLTVT.

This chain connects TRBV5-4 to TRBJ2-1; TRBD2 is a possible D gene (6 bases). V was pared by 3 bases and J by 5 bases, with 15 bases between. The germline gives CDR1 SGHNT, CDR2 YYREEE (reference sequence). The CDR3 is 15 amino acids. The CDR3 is CASSSGSSVDNEQFF. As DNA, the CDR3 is TGTGCCAGCAGCTCCGGGTCTAGCGTCGACAATGAGCAGTTCTTC.

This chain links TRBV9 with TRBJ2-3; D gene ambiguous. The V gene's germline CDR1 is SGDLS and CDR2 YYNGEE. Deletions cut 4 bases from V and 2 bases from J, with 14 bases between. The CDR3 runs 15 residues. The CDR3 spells CASSISIRITDTQYF. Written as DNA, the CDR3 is TGTGCCAGCAGCATATCGATCCGGATCACAGATACGCAGTATTTT.

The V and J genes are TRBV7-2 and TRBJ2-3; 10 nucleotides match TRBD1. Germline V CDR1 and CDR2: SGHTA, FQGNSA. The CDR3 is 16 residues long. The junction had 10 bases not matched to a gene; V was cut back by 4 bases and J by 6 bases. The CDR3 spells CASSSDRGRVSDTQYF. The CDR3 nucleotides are TGTGCCAGCAGCTCAGACAGGGGGCGAGTCAGCGATACGCAGTATTTT.